The entry below describes one T cell receptor (beta chain). Around 200 ng DNA, about 33,000 T cell genomes, went into each sorted-subset replicate PCR. Clones were read by immunoSEQ multiplex PCR, and TCRdb kept only the in-frame ones, dropping some. The sample consists of hundreds of thousands of clones, about 98% of them appearing once. J was trimmed by 8 bases and V by 0 bases; bases with no gene match: 9. CDR3 length: 16 amino acids. Germline lookup yields CDR1 SGHNT and CDR2 YYREEE (reference sequence). The source of the sample is a study of shared clonotypes between healthy human individuals. Selected positively for CCR7 and CD45RO-negative, naive CD8 cells excluded terminally differentiated effector memory CD45RA+ cells.

The clonotype was recovered from a man aged 30 to 45 in good health. The gene calls are TRBV5-4 and TRBJ1-4, with 8 positions matching TRBD1. The sequencing input was naive CD8+ T cells sorted from blood. CDR3 sequence: CASSLGTGTGQEKLFF. For the CDR3, the DNA is TGTGCCAGCAGCTTGGGGACCGGGACAGGCCAGGAAAAACTGTTTTTT.